This T cell receptor beta chain was retrieved from a study of blood T cells in healthy people across ages. The CDR3 covers 13 residues. Germline lookup yields CDR1 SEHNR and CDR2 FQNEAQ (reference sequence). Trimming stripped 11 bases from V and 7 bases from J, with 21 bases between. With a J-beta primer mix and a sample-barcoded 5' primer, a second PCR ran about 7 to 11 cycles. Every cDNA molecule carried a tag from a template-switch adaptor bearing 12 random nucleotides. TCRdb re-called the 5' RACE reads with MiXCR, one entry per CDR3 protein. The top ten clones hold around 23% of a sample with 540,000 or so distinct CDR3 sequences, 40% to 50% of them seen once.

The TCR comes from a man older than 75 in good health. Input material: blood. The chain is built from TRBV7-9 and TRBJ2-7; D could derive from TRBD1 or TRBD2 (5 bases each). The CDR3 bases are TGTGCCTCTATAGGGACGTCCTACAATGAGCAGTACTTC. Its translation: CASIGTSYNEQYF.